This is a list of T cell receptor beta chains from one sample in a study of T cell changes during pregnancy in multiple sclerosis. The protocol was immunoSEQ multiplex PCR, while the TCRdb copy is restricted to in-frame clones and leaves out a portion. The sample has 55,000 to 80,000 clones, roughly 88% seen once. The sample here was peripheral blood, taken after pregnancy. These receptors originate from a female donor in good health, enrolled as a control in a pregnancy study. CDR3s include the opening cysteine and the closing phenylalanine or tryptophan. Each record gives: D gene, J gene, V gene, clone size, CDR3 protein, CDR3 DNA. The D gene is left open where the match is weak. Some rows have no size entry. The others give once, few or many, or a class for an expanded clone.

NA	TRBJ1-4	TRBV6-5	NA	CASSHGEKLFF	TGTGCCAGCAGTCACGGGGAAAAACTGTTTTTT
NA	TRBJ1-2	TRBV27	NA	CASSLGQGSPGYGYTF	TGTGCCAGCAGTTTGGGGCAGGGGAGCCCTGGGTATGGCTACACCTTC
NA	TRBJ1-1	TRBV25-1	NA	CASSLNTEAFF	TGTGCCAGCAGTCTAAACACTGAAGCTTTCTTT
NA	TRBJ2-3	TRBV4-3	NA	CASSQEGRADTQYF	TGCGCCAGCAGCCAAGAGGGCAGGGCAGATACGCAGTATTTT
NA	TRBJ1-1	TRBV9	NA	CASSLLSFGSTEAFF	TGTGCCAGCAGCCTTTTGTCCTTTGGGAGCACTGAAGCTTTCTTT
NA	TRBJ1-4	TRBV10-3	once	CAITGIGQSNEKLFF	TGTGCCATCACGGGCATCGGACAGTCGAATGAAAAACTGTTTTTT
NA	TRBJ1-6	TRBV7-9	once	CASSHLNGDSPLHF	TGTGCCAGCAGCCACCTAAACGGGGATTCACCCCTCCACTTT
NA	TRBJ2-2	TRBV6-5	NA	CASNRGTGELFF	TGTGCCAGCAACCGGGGCACCGGGGAGCTGTTTTTT
NA	TRBJ1-1	TRBV27	NA	CASSLTPLINTEAFF	TGTGCCAGCAGTTTAACACCCTTGATCAACACTGAAGCTTTCTTT
TRBD1	TRBJ1-1	TRBV10-1	NA	CASSEQIGTGVTEAFF	TGCGCCAGCAGTGAGCAGATCGGGACAGGGGTCACTGAAGCTTTCTTT
NA	TRBJ2-3	TRBV30	NA	CAWSGSRGTYTQYF	TGTGCCTGGAGTGGGTCGCGGGGGACATATACGCAGTATTTT
NA	TRBJ2-7	TRBV19	NA	CASSSGLRGEQYF	TGTGCCAGTAGTTCGGGACTCAGGGGGGAGCAGTACTTC
TRBD1	TRBJ2-7	TRBV25-1	NA	CASSEYITGEDEQYF	TGTGCCAGCAGTGAATATATCACAGGGGAAGACGAGCAGTACTTC
NA	TRBJ2-7	TRBV21-1	NA	CASSQEGLAHEQYF	TGTGCCAGCAGCCAAGAGGGACTAGCCCACGAGCAGTACTTC
TRBD2	TRBJ2-3	TRBV11-3	NA	CASSSGLYTDTQYF	TGTGCCAGCAGCTCGGGACTATACACAGATACGCAGTATTTT
TRBD1	TRBJ2-5	TRBV2	NA	CASIDRGLQETQYF	TGTGCCAGCATTGACAGGGGGCTCCAAGAGACCCAGTACTTC
NA	TRBJ1-4	TRBV10-3	NA	CATVAVINEKLFF	TGTGCCACCGTCGCAGTGATTAATGAAAAACTGTTTTTT
NA	TRBJ1-1	TRBV11-2	NA	CASSLDQVGNTEAFF	TGTGCCAGCAGCTTAGATCAGGTCGGAAACACTGAAGCTTTCTTT
NA	TRBJ2-5	TRBV18	NA	CASSTTQRSGVQETQYF	TGTGCCAGCTCTACCACTCAAAGGAGCGGTGTGCAAGAGACCCAGTACTTC
TRBD2	TRBJ2-7	TRBV7-2	NA	CASGPGTSGYSYEQYF	TGTGCCAGCGGTCCCGGGACTAGCGGGTACTCCTACGAGCAGTACTTC
NA	TRBJ2-7	TRBV30	NA	CAWSVSAGQYF	TGTGCCTGGAGTGTATCTGCAGGGCAGTACTTC
NA	TRBJ1-5	TRBV6-4	NA	CASSDFLKGEGALKYSNQPQHF	TGTGCCAGCAGTGACTTCCTTAAGGGGGAAGGGGCCCTAAAGTATAGCAATCAGCCCCAGCATTTT
NA	TRBJ1-2	TRBV18	NA	CASSPLTEVSYGYTF	TGTGCCAGCTCACCCCTGACAGAAGTTTCCTATGGCTACACCTTC
NA	TRBJ1-1	TRBV7-9	few	CASSTQARTEAFF	TGTGCCAGCAGCACACAGGCGAGGACTGAAGCTTTCTTT
NA	TRBJ1-1	TRBV7-9	once	CASSYRTANTEAFF	TGTGCCAGCAGCTACCGGACAGCGAACACTGAAGCTTTCTTT
NA	TRBJ2-7	TRBV2	once	CASSEMAGAFYEQYF	TGTGCCAGCAGTGAAATGGCGGGGGCTTTCTACGAGCAGTACTTC
NA	TRBJ1-1	TRBV29-1	NA	CSVEREIRGENTEAFF	TGCAGCGTTGAAAGGGAAATCAGGGGAGAAAACACTGAAGCTTTCTTT